These 29 T cell receptor beta chains were all obtained from the same sample, sequenced in a study of T cell responses to AZD1222 COVID-19 vaccine (dated by TCRdb to about 2021). The receptor library was made with the immunoSEQ multiplex PCR assay. In TCRdb, the immuneACCESS table is reduced to in-frame sequences with V and J assigned. These tables do not hold every clone; where another copy was compared, an unresolved V gene accounts for under half, and the others remain unexplained. Within this sample are about 150,000 clones, with roughly 86% of them counted one time only. Roughly 5.4% of the sample comes from the top ten. This sample's time point label indicates: about 28 days (+/-7) after the second vaccine dose. The treatment or condition label corresponds to: meningococcal conjugate vaccine given as trial control. Specimen: peripheral blood, collected 28 days after the second dose of the MenACWY control vaccine. The receptors derive from an adult who received the MenACWY meningococcal vaccine as a control.

J is TRBJ2-2 and V is TRBV3-1 (or the pseudogene TRBV3-2); TRBD1 is a possible D gene (5 bases). The germline gives CDR1 LGHDT, CDR2 YNNKEL (reference sequence). V lost 0 bases and J lost 4, with 15 bases in between. The CDR3 sequence is 17 residues long. CDR3 sequence (DNA): TGTGCCAGCAGCCAAGAAGGAAGGGGCGACATCACCGGGGAGCTGTTTTTT. Protein sequence: CASSQEGRGDITGELFF.

The rearrangement uses TRBV7-9 and TRBJ1-4, with 11 bases identical to TRBD1. J lost 8 bases, V lost 1 base, and 9 bases had no gene match. From germline, CDR1 is SEHNR and CDR2 FQNEAQ (reference sequence). The CDR3 has 17 amino acids. This CDR3 is CASSLGFGTGGAEKLFF. As DNA, the CDR3 is TGTGCCAGCAGCTTAGGGTTCGGGACAGGGGGAGCGGAAAAACTGTTTTTT.

The CDR3 reads CASSLLPGSSTDTQYF. In DNA, the CDR3 is TGTGCCAGCAGCTTATTGCCGGGATCTAGCACAGATACGCAGTATTTT. This chain connects TRBV7-8 to TRBJ2-3, with a weak D call TRBD2 (5 bases). V dropped 2 bases and J dropped 0 bases, with 12 bases sitting between them. The germline CDR1 and CDR2 sequences are SGHVS and FQNEAQ. This CDR3 has 16 residues.

About this clone: Mismatch with germline at one junction end may stem from a read error. V gene TRBV7-2 combines with J gene TRBJ1-2; a weak D match, TRBD1 (5 bases). The CDR3 is 13 amino acids. Looked up from germline, CDR1 is SGHTA and CDR2 is FQGNSA. The CDR3 DNA reads as TGTGCCAGCAGCTTAATGGGACCAGGGAACCTATCCTTC. It yields the protein CASSLMGPGNLSF.

CDR3 residues: CASSSWIDTQYF. The CDR3 DNA reads TGTGCCAGCAGCTCCTGGATCGATACGCAGTATTTT. This sequence joins TRBV5-6 and TRBJ2-3, with D hard to call. Germline loops: CDR1 SGHDT, CDR2 YYEEEE. CDR3 length: 12 residues. V lost 3 bases and J 6 bases, leaving 8 bases between the germline ends.

In DNA, the CDR3 is TGTGCCAGCAGTTACGGCATGTCTGAAGCTTTCTTT. Amino acid sequence: CASSYGMSEAFF. V is TRBV6-5 and J is TRBJ1-1; no firm D call. The CDR3 is made up of 12 amino acids. Per the germline V gene, CDR1 is MNHEY and CDR2 is SVGAGI. V shed 2 bases and J shed 6 bases, with 7 bases lying between them.

V usage is TRBV6-5 and J usage is TRBJ2-1; TRBD2 matches at 11 bases. Per the germline V gene, CDR1 is MNHEY and CDR2 is SVGAGI. V was pared by 6 bases and J by 15 bases, with 7 bases of the junction left unmatched. The CDR3 is 12 amino acids. The CDR3 loop is CASRGSSGGSFF. Here the CDR3 DNA reads TGTGCCAGCAGAGGGTCTAGCGGGGGGTCGTTCTTC.

The genes are TRBV4-2 and TRBJ2-1; TRBD1 agrees at 9 bases. This CDR3 is 17 amino acids long. Germline loops: CDR1 LGHNA, CDR2 YNFKEQ. V dropped 3 bases and J dropped 9; count of bases not matched to a gene: 15. CDR3 DNA: TGTGCCAGCAGCCAGCGAACGGCGGGACAGGGATTAAGTGAGCAGTTCTTC. Encoded protein: CASSQRTAGQGLSEQFF.

This chain links TRBV18 with TRBJ2-1; TRBD1 might be the D (6 bases). CDR1 and CDR2 from the germline V gene are KGHSH and LQKENI. This CDR3 spans 15 amino acids. V was cut by 1 base and J by 4 bases, with 11 bases left in between. The CDR3 loop reads CASSPLAQGYNEQFF. The CDR3 DNA sequence: TGTGCCAGCTCACCACTCGCACAGGGATACAATGAGCAGTTCTTC.

The gene calls are TRBV5-4 and TRBJ1-1, with D unresolved. Germline V gene data show CDR1 as SGHNT and CDR2 as YYREEE (reference sequence). This CDR3 has 14 amino acids. V lost 4 bases, J lost 8 bases, and 18 bases lay in between. The CDR3 spells CASSPSDRVREAFF. The CDR3 nucleotides read TGTGCCAGCAGCCCATCCGACCGAGTCAGAGAAGCTTTCTTT.

V and J are TRBV5-4 and TRBJ1-2; D gene uncertain. V shed 0 bases and J shed 3 bases, with 12 bases lying between them. CDR3 length: 15 amino acids. Germline V gives CDR1 SGHNT, CDR2 YYREEE (reference sequence). The CDR3 DNA reads TGTGCCAGCAGCTTGGGCGCCAGTAGAGACTATGGCTACACCTTC. This gives the protein CASSLGASRDYGYTF.

The gene calls are TRBV7-3 and TRBJ2-3, with D possibly TRBD1 on 6 matching bases. The CDR3 sequence is 16 residues long. Between the trimmed V and J ends, which lost 6 bases and 2 bases, there was a span of 18 bases. The germline gives CDR1 SGHTA, CDR2 FQGTGA. CDR3 nucleotide sequence: TGTGCCAGCAGTCCCGGGGCAGGGGCACTCACAGATACGCAGTATTTT. Amino acid sequence: CASSPGAGALTDTQYF.

The chain links TRBV14 to TRBJ2-1; 9 bases are a match to TRBD1. Trimming took 1 base from V and 4 from J; bases not matched to a gene: 5. Germline lookup yields CDR1 SGHDN and CDR2 FVKESK. The CDR3 is made up of 16 amino acids. The CDR3 loop reads CASSQVGQGRYNEQFF. DNA of the CDR3: TGTGCCAGCAGCCAAGTCGGACAGGGGCGTTACAATGAGCAGTTCTTC.

This chain connects TRBV5-1 to TRBJ2-3; 7 bases map to TRBD1. The germline CDR1 and CDR2 sequences are SGHRS and YFSETQ. The CDR3 runs to 15 residues. J lost 0 bases, V lost 4 bases, and 5 bases had no gene match. The CDR3 protein is CASSGGQTSTDTQYF. The DNA for the CDR3 is TGCGCCAGCAGCGGGGGACAGACTAGCACAGATACGCAGTATTTT.

The chain joins TRBV9 to TRBJ2-7; 9 bases agree with TRBD1. CDR1 SGDLS and CDR2 YYNGEE come from the germline V gene. J was trimmed by 7 bases and V by 4 bases; bases with no gene match: 9. This CDR3 has 14 amino acids. The CDR3 loop reads CASSRDRAAGEQYF. The CDR3 DNA follows: TGTGCCAGCAGCCGGGACAGGGCCGCGGGAGAGCAGTACTTC.

The rearrangement joins TRBV3-1 (or the pseudogene TRBV3-2) to TRBJ2-7; D uncertain. CDR3 length equals 15 residues. Germline CDR1 reads LGHDT; CDR2 reads YNNKEL (reference sequence). V lost 1 base and J lost 0, with 10 bases in between. CDR3 sequence reads: CASSQGKGPSYEQYF. The CDR3 region has the DNA TGTGCCAGCAGCCAAGGTAAAGGTCCCTCCTACGAGCAGTACTTC.

V is TRBV6-5 and J is TRBJ2-7; TRBD2 matches 7 bases. This CDR3 is 15 amino acids long. V lost 0 bases, J lost 3 bases, and 5 bases stayed unmatched. Germline loops: CDR1 MNHEY, CDR2 SVGAGI. This chain's CDR3 is CASSYSGLAVYEQYF. CDR3 nucleotides: TGTGCCAGCAGTTACTCGGGGCTAGCGGTCTACGAGCAGTACTTC.

This sequence joins TRBV2 and TRBJ1-2; no clear D gene. Germline-derived CDR1 and CDR2 are SNHLY and FYNNEI. Deletions cut 2 bases from V and 3 bases from J, with 13 bases between. This CDR3 has 15 amino acids. The CDR3 here is CASSELERRYYGYTF. CDR3 coding DNA: TGTGCCAGCAGTGAACTAGAGAGACGCTACTATGGCTACACCTTC.

The genes are TRBV9 and TRBJ2-7; 11 bases agree with TRBD2. CDR3 size: 15 residues. After removal of 2 bases from V and 5 bases from J, the junction contained 6 bases not matched to a gene. Germline CDR1 is SGDLS and CDR2 is YYNGEE. CDR3 sequence: CASSVTSGSSHEQYF. CDR3 nucleotide sequence: TGTGCCAGCAGCGTCACTAGCGGGAGTTCCCACGAGCAGTACTTC.

The chain joins TRBV7-2 to TRBJ1-6; D not certain. Germline CDR1 reads SGHTA; CDR2 reads FQGNSA. The CDR3 covers 15 residues. The ends were cut back, 0 bases at V and 7 bases at J, with 10 bases in the middle. The CDR3 sequence is CASSLAYEGNSPLHF. CDR3 DNA sequence: TGTGCCAGCAGCTTAGCATACGAAGGAAATTCACCCCTCCACTTT.

V usage is TRBV24-1 and J usage is TRBJ2-7, with a possible D match to TRBD1 (6 bases). CDR3 length: 15 amino acids. From germline, CDR1 is KGHDR and CDR2 SFDVKD. The V gene lost 4 bases and the J gene lost 3 bases, with 15 bases spanning the gap. CDR3 protein: CATSEDSSKNYEQYF. As DNA, the CDR3 is TGTGCCACCAGTGAGGACAGCTCAAAAAACTACGAGCAGTACTTC.

The genes are TRBV28 and TRBJ2-7; 9 bases match TRBD2. Germline lookup yields CDR1 MDHEN and CDR2 SYDVKM. V dropped 6 bases and J dropped 5; count of bases not matched to a gene: 8. The CDR3 has 14 amino acids. The CDR3 nucleotides are TGTGCCAGCAGCCAGACCGGGACTAGCAACGAGCAGTACTTC. Translating it yields CASSQTGTSNEQYF.

The chain joins TRBV7-2 to TRBJ1-2, with D unresolved. Trimming cost V 3 bases and J 8 bases, with 16 bases left between them. The CDR3 consists of 14 residues. Per the germline V gene, CDR1 is SGHTA and CDR2 is FQGNSA. The CDR3 coding sequence is TGTGCCAGCAGCTTGCGGGCCCCCAGGATCGGCTACACCTTC. Translating it yields CASSLRAPRIGYTF.

V gene TRBV7-9 combines with J gene TRBJ2-2; D is possibly TRBD2 (5 bases). Germline V gene lookup returns CDR1 SEHNR and CDR2 FQNEAQ (reference sequence). The CDR3 runs to 14 residues. Trimming stripped 2 bases from V and 6 bases from J, with 10 bases between. The chain's CDR3 is CASSLMREAGELFF. Written as DNA, the CDR3 is TGTGCCAGCAGCTTAATGAGGGAAGCCGGGGAGCTGTTTTTT.

This chain joins TRBV2 and TRBJ2-5, with D tentatively TRBD1 (5 bases). The CDR3 sequence is 13 residues long. V lost 6 bases to trimming and J lost 2 bases, with 10 bases between them. The germline V gene encodes CDR1 SNHLY and CDR2 FYNNEI. CDR3 region: CASRMTAQETQYF. The CDR3, as DNA: TGTGCCAGCAGGATGACAGCTCAAGAGACCCAGTACTTC.

This clone appeared once. V usage is TRBV5-1 and J usage is TRBJ2-3, with 11 positions matching TRBD2. In germline, CDR1 is SGHRS, CDR2 YFSETQ. This CDR3 is built from 16 residues. V gave up 4 bases and J gave up 3 bases; unmatched junction bases: 7. CDR3 residues: CASSPIAGGQTDTQYF. In DNA, the CDR3 is TGCGCCAGCAGCCCCATAGCGGGAGGGCAGACAGATACGCAGTATTTT. The variable domain in full, completed from reference TRBV5-1 and TRBJ2-3, reads KAGVTQTPRYLIKTRGQQVTLSCSPISGHRSVSWYQQTPGQGLQFLFEYFSETQRNKGNFPGRFSGRQFSNSRSEMNVSTLELGDSALYLCASSPIAGGQTDTQYFGPGTRLTVL.

This clone was observed a handful of times. The rearrangement uses TRBV18 and TRBJ1-2; possibly TRBD1 for D (6 bases). The CDR3 runs 15 residues. V lost 4 bases to trimming and J lost 0 bases, with 12 bases between them. CDR1 is KGHSH, CDR2 LQKENI, per germline. CDR3 nucleotides: TGTGCCAGCTCACTAGGACAGATAGCTAACTATGGCTACACCTTC. Protein: CASSLGQIANYGYTF.

J is TRBJ2-7 and V is TRBV7-3, with a weak D call TRBD1 (5 bases). With 1 base removed from V and 6 bases from J, the gap between germline ends came to 16 bases. This CDR3 is 15 amino acids long. The germline V gene has CDR1 SGHTA and CDR2 FQGTGA. The CDR3 reads CASSLRGQGSSEQYF. The CDR3 coding sequence is TGTGCCAGCAGCTTAAGGGGCCAGGGATCGAGCGAGCAGTACTTC.

The gene calls are TRBV7-2 and TRBJ2-7; D possibly corresponds to TRBD2 (5 bases). The length of the CDR3 is 14 residues. V was trimmed by 2 bases and J by 1 base, leaving 9 bases between them. Germline CDR1 and CDR2: SGHTA and FQGNSA. DNA for the CDR3: TGTGCCAGCAGCTTACGAGGGTTGTCCTACGAGCAGTACTTC. This sequence encodes CASSLRGLSYEQYF.